These 29 T cell receptor beta chains were all obtained from the same sample, sequenced in a study of cytomegalovirus exposure and HLA in healthy donors. PCR employed 60 Vbeta and 13 Jbeta primers. Assay: immunoSEQ multiplex PCR; the TCRdb copy retains only in-frame clones and omits some. The table has roughly 48,000 clones, approximately 78% seen once; the top ten hold less than 4%. The sequencing input was PBMCs. These receptors originate from a woman in her twenties or thirties in good health and CMV-seronegative.

J is TRBJ2-7 and V is TRBV7-6, with 8 bases lining up with TRBD2. CDR1 and CDR2 (germline): SGHVS, FNYEAQ. This CDR3 spans 15 amino acids. V was clipped by 6 bases and J by 5 bases; unmatched bases: 12. CDR3 region: CASRPSPGGLNEQYF. DNA for the CDR3: TGTGCCAGCAGGCCATCACCGGGGGGGCTTAACGAGCAGTACTTC.

The chain has TRBV30 and TRBJ1-2, with D hard to call. The CDR3 is 14 amino acids. Deletions cut 2 bases from V and 0 bases from J, with 10 bases between. Germline V lookup: CDR1 GTSNPN, CDR2 SVGIG (reference sequence). CDR3 in DNA: TGTGCCTGGAGTAGGTACAGCACTAACTATGGCTACACCTTC. As protein: CAWSRYSTNYGYTF. Based on the CDR3 plus reference TRBV30 and TRBJ1-2, the full variable domain is SQTIHQWPATLVQPVGSPLSLECTVEGTSNPNLYWYRQAAGRGLQLLFYSVGIGQISSEVPQNLSASRPQDRQFILSSKKLLLSDSGFYLCAWSRYSTNYGYTFGSGTRLTVV.

V is TRBV6-1 and J is TRBJ2-7, with D possibly matching TRBD2 (6 bases). The CDR3 is 14 amino acids. V shed 7 bases and J shed 0 bases, with 13 bases lying between them. Germline values: CDR1 MNHNS, CDR2 SASEGT. This chain's CDR3 is CASISSGSSYEQYF. The CDR3 bases are TGTGCCAGCATATCCTCCGGGAGCTCCTACGAGCAGTACTTC.

The V and J genes are TRBV6-1 and TRBJ2-7; tentatively, D is TRBD1 (5 bases). Germline CDR1 reads MNHNS; CDR2 reads SASEGT. Trimming took 6 bases from V and 3 from J, leaving 12 bases between them. This CDR3 is 13 amino acids long. The CDR3 nucleotides are TGTGCCAGCAGCAGGGCAGGCAACTACGAGCAGTACTTC. Translated: CASSRAGNYEQYF.

J is TRBJ2-7 and V is TRBV23-1, with TRBD1 matching over 7 bases. TRBV23-1 is an open reading frame whose function is uncertain. V gave up 10 bases and J gave up 2 bases; unmatched junction bases: 11. The length of the CDR3 is 14 residues. CDR3 region: CANQGGLTPYEQYF. The CDR3 DNA follows: TGCGCCAACCAAGGGGGCCTCACTCCCTACGAGCAGTACTTC.

By proportion, this clone is medium-sized. The chain has TRBV2 and TRBJ2-7; TRBD2 matches at 11 bases. Germline lookup yields CDR1 SNHLY and CDR2 FYNNEI. The CDR3 sequence is 15 residues long. Trimming removed 4 bases from V and 2 bases from J; junction bases left unmatched: 4. The CDR3 region has the DNA TGTGCCAGCAGTGGGGGACTAGCGGAGACCTACGAGCAGTACTTC. This gives the protein CASSGGLAETYEQYF. The full variable domain, completed using reference TRBV2 and TRBJ2-7, is EPEVTQTPSHQVTQMGQEVILRCVPISNHLYFYWYRQILGQKVEFLVSFYNNEISEKSEIFDDQFSVERPDGSNFTLKIRSTKLEDSAMYFCASSGGLAETYEQYFGPGTRLTVT.

The chain combines TRBV28 with TRBJ1-5; a weak D match, TRBD1 (6 bases). The germline V gene has CDR1 MDHEN and CDR2 SYDVKM. CDR3 length: 15 residues. V was clipped by 6 bases and J by 2 bases, with 14 bases between them. The CDR3 protein is CASSPWGRGNQPQHF. The CDR3 nucleotides are TGTGCCAGCAGCCCGTGGGGGCGTGGCAATCAGCCCCAGCATTTT.

The V and J genes are TRBV7-7 and TRBJ2-1; TRBD2 aligns across 9 bases. This CDR3 spans 15 amino acids. The germline V gene encodes CDR1 SSHAT and CDR2 FNYEAQ (reference sequence). The ends lost 4 bases at V and 6 bases at J; junction bases unmatched: 7. The CDR3 protein is CASSSVGLAGNEQFF. The CDR3 DNA is TGTGCCAGCAGCTCCGTGGGACTAGCTGGCAATGAGCAGTTCTTC.

This chain joins TRBV6-1 and TRBJ2-6; the D is unclear. V was trimmed by 3 bases and J by 4 bases, leaving 4 bases between them. The CDR3 extends over 13 amino acids. The V gene's germline CDR1 is MNHNS and CDR2 SASEGT. The CDR3: CASSDSGANVLTF. The CDR3 coding sequence is TGTGCCAGCAGTGACTCCGGGGCCAACGTCCTGACTTTC.

This clone occurred a few times. The chain carries TRBV6-5 and TRBJ2-7; 8 bases line up with TRBD2. J gave up 2 bases and V 7 bases, and 4 bases lay outside the gene matches. Germline V lookup: CDR1 MNHEY, CDR2 SVGAGI. This CDR3 spans 13 amino acids. The CDR3 loop is CASTPRGAYEQYF. Here the CDR3 DNA reads TGTGCCAGCACCCCGCGGGGGGCCTACGAGCAGTACTTC.

The rearrangement joins TRBV28 to TRBJ2-3; D may be TRBD2 (6 bases). Trimming left V 5 bases short and J 8 bases short, with 14 bases between. Germline V gene data show CDR1 as MDHEN and CDR2 as SYDVKM. The CDR3 extends over 13 amino acids. CDR3 nucleotide sequence: TGTGCCAGCAGTCCCCGACTAGTTGCTACGCAGTATTTT. Translation: CASSPRLVATQYF.

This chain joins TRBV15 and TRBJ1-2; D is unresolved. Germline-derived CDR1 and CDR2 are LNHNV and YYDKDF (reference sequence). Trimming took 0 bases from V and 4 from J, leaving 9 bases between them. The CDR3 is 14 amino acids. The DNA for the CDR3 is TGTGCCACCAGCAGAGAGGAGGGCCCCTATGGCTACACCTTC. Its translation: CATSREEGPYGYTF.

V is TRBV5-1 and J is TRBJ2-5; 10 bases map to TRBD2. The V gene's germline CDR1 is SGHRS and CDR2 YFSETQ. There are 15 residues in the CDR3. After removal of 0 bases from V and 5 bases from J, the junction contained 4 bases not matched to a gene. This CDR3 reads CASSLVAGGGETQYF. The CDR3, as DNA: TGCGCCAGCAGCTTGGTAGCGGGAGGTGGTGAGACCCAGTACTTC.

The rearrangement links TRBV6-5 to TRBJ2-7; 8 positions match TRBD1. V lost 0 bases to trimming and J lost 2 bases; unmatched junction nucleotides: 3. Germline lookup yields CDR1 MNHEY and CDR2 SVGAGI. The CDR3 sequence is 15 residues long. The CDR3 here is CASSYSGQGPYEQYF. DNA for the CDR3: TGTGCCAGCAGTTACTCTGGACAGGGCCCCTACGAGCAGTACTTC.

The rearrangement joins TRBV28 to TRBJ2-7; possible D gene TRBD1, 6 bases. Germline-derived CDR1 and CDR2 are MDHEN and SYDVKM. This CDR3 spans 15 amino acids. Trimming shortened V by 5 bases and J by 6 bases, and 20 bases separated the two germline ends. The CDR3 here is CASSLDRPLVAEQYF. CDR3 DNA: TGTGCCAGCAGTCTTGACAGGCCCCTCGTTGCCGAGCAGTACTTC.

V gene TRBV6-1 combines with J gene TRBJ2-1, with 7 bases aligning to TRBD2. V lost 3 bases and J lost 4; bases outside the gene matches: 9. The CDR3 covers 16 residues. Germline-derived CDR1 and CDR2 are MNHNS and SASEGT. The CDR3 DNA reads as TGTGCCAGCAGTGACGGACCGGGACTATATTACAATGAGCAGTTCTTC. Protein: CASSDGPGLYYNEQFF.

The chain recombines TRBV5-6 with TRBJ1-5, with no clear D. The V end lost 1 base, the J end lost 4 bases, and 12 bases lay between the germline ends. Germline loops: CDR1 SGHDT, CDR2 YYEEEE. The CDR3 runs 15 residues. The CDR3, as DNA: TGTGCCAGCAGCTTGTGGGCGATCGTTAATCAGCCCCAGCATTTT. This gives the protein CASSLWAIVNQPQHF.

This sequence joins TRBV14 and TRBJ1-4; TRBD1 aligns across 9 bases. Germline lookup yields CDR1 SGHDN and CDR2 FVKESK. The CDR3 has 16 residues. J lost 7 bases, V lost 4 bases, and 10 bases had no gene match. DNA of the CDR3: TGTGCCAGCAGCCGGGCACTCTCGGGACAGGGTGAAAAACTGTTTTTT. This gives the protein CASSRALSGQGEKLFF.

This sequence joins TRBV6-1 and TRBJ1-1, with 9 bases matching TRBD1. V was pared by 1 base and J by 4 bases, with 13 bases of the junction left unmatched. This CDR3 comprises 18 residues. Germline V gives CDR1 MNHNS, CDR2 SASEGT. The CDR3 coding sequence is TGTGCCAGCAGTGAAGAGGGACAGGGACTAAGAGGGTTCACTGAAGCTTTCTTT. Translated, it gives CASSEEGQGLRGFTEAFF.

The gene calls are TRBV6-6 and TRBJ2-3; 10 nucleotides align to TRBD2. Unmatched junction bases numbered 1, after V lost 0 bases and J lost 1 base. Germline V lookup: CDR1 MNHNY, CDR2 SVGAGI (reference sequence). This CDR3 comprises 16 residues. In nucleotides, the CDR3 is TGTGCCAGCAGTTACTCTCTAGCGGGGGGCACAGATACGCAGTATTTT. Protein product: CASSYSLAGGTDTQYF.

The chain links TRBV6-6 to TRBJ2-7; 9 bases align to TRBD1. J gave up 2 bases and V 6 bases, and 8 bases lay outside the gene matches. The CDR3 runs to 15 residues. CDR1 and CDR2 (germline): MNHNY, SVGAGI (reference sequence). The CDR3 spells CASRPGDRAAYEQYF. CDR3 in DNA: TGTGCCAGCAGACCCGGGGACAGGGCGGCCTACGAGCAGTACTTC.

The rearrangement uses TRBV21-1 and TRBJ2-3; the tabulated D call, TRBD1, remains unverified against the DNA. TRBV21-1 constitutes a pseudogene. CDR3 length: 14 amino acids. The CDR3 spells CAKEKDKSTDTQYF. As DNA, the CDR3 is TGTGCCAAGGAGAAGGACAAAAGCACAGATACGCAGTATTTT.

J is TRBJ2-6 and V is TRBV30; tentatively, D is TRBD2 (6 bases). Looked up from germline, CDR1 is GTSNPN and CDR2 is SVGIG (reference sequence). The CDR3 contains 19 residues. V shed 0 bases and J shed 0 bases, with 18 bases lying between them. CDR3 in amino acids: CAWSVMFRRDSSGANVLTF. CDR3 DNA: TGTGCCTGGAGTGTAATGTTCCGGAGGGATAGCTCTGGGGCCAACGTCCTGACTTTC. Drawing the rest from reference TRBV30 and TRBJ2-6, the complete variable domain is SQTIHQWPATLVQPVGSPLSLECTVEGTSNPNLYWYRQAAGRGLQLLFYSVGIGQISSEVPQNLSASRPQDRQFILSSKKLLLSDSGFYLCAWSVMFRRDSSGANVLTFGAGSRLTVL.

This clone was seen a few times. This chain connects TRBV19 to TRBJ2-3, with TRBD1 matching 11 bases. CDR1 LNHDA and CDR2 SQIVND come from the germline V gene (reference sequence). Trimming at V came to 10 bases and at J to 5 bases, leaving 11 bases not matched to a gene. This CDR3 spans 15 amino acids. The CDR3 protein is CATSPDRGRVDTQYF. The CDR3 DNA follows: TGTGCCACCTCTCCGGACAGGGGGCGCGTAGATACGCAGTATTTT.

The V and J genes are TRBV29-1 and TRBJ2-5, with 9 bases identical to TRBD2. J was trimmed by 0 bases and V by 5 bases; bases with no gene match: 1. The germline V gene encodes CDR1 SQVTM and CDR2 ANQGSEA. The CDR3 is 13 amino acids. The CDR3 loop is CSVSSGNQETQYF. The CDR3 nucleotides read TGCAGCGTTTCTAGCGGGAACCAAGAGACCCAGTACTTC.

The genes are TRBV6-5 and TRBJ2-7; 8 bases are shared with TRBD2. CDR3 size: 14 residues. In germline, CDR1 is MNHEY, CDR2 SVGAGI. V shed 5 bases and J 0 bases; nucleotides not matched to a gene: 3. DNA for the CDR3: TGTGCCAGCAGTCAAGGACTAGCCTCCTACGAGCAGTACTTC. Translation gives CASSQGLASYEQYF.

A single count supports this clone. This sequence joins TRBV28 and TRBJ1-2, with D maybe TRBD1 (6 bases). V dropped 4 bases and J dropped 2 bases, with 14 bases sitting between them. Germline CDR1 reads MDHEN; CDR2 reads SYDVKM. CDR3 length: 15 amino acids. The CDR3 protein is CASSWPRGLNYGYTF. The CDR3 DNA reads as TGTGCCAGCAGTTGGCCCAGGGGTTTAAACTATGGCTACACCTTC.

The rearrangement links TRBV13 to TRBJ1-1; 9 nucleotides line up with TRBD1. The CDR3 runs 14 residues. The germline CDR1 and CDR2 sequences are PRHDT and FYEKMQ (reference sequence). After removal of 4 bases from V and 3 bases from J, the junction contained 3 bases not matched to a gene. CDR3 bases: TGTGCCAGCAGCTCCGGGACAGGGTACACTGAAGCTTTCTTT. It codes for CASSSGTGYTEAFF.

The chain employs TRBV2 and TRBJ2-1, with a possible D match to TRBD1 (6 bases). V dropped 3 bases and J dropped 2 bases, with 14 bases sitting between them. The CDR3 is 16 amino acids. CDR1 and CDR2 from the germline V gene are SNHLY and FYNNEI. CDR3 in DNA: TGTGCCAGCAGTGATATTCCAGGGGCCCCCTACAATGAGCAGTTCTTC. Its protein product is CASSDIPGAPYNEQFF.